The 19 T cell receptor beta chains below all came from one sample that was sequenced in a study of OX40 agonist ivuxolimab in advanced cancers. Profiled with immunoSEQ multiplex PCR; TCRdb holds only in-frame clones, not every one. The data hold approximately 60,000 clones, with 85% to 90% observed a single time. The material was CD4+ or CD8+ T cells sorted from blood, obtained in a trial of the OX40 agonist ivuxolimab. The source of these receptors is an adult with an advanced solid tumor such as melanoma, head and neck, liver or kidney cancer.

This chain connects TRBV28 to TRBJ2-5; D gene unclear. The germline V gene has CDR1 MDHEN and CDR2 SYDVKM. V lost 4 bases, J lost 5 bases, and 5 bases lay in between. This CDR3 spans 11 amino acids. DNA for the CDR3: TGTGCCAGCAGTTATGGGGAGACCCAGTACTTC. The encoded protein is CASSYGETQYF.

The V call is TRBV11-2, the J call TRBJ2-7, with D uncertain. V was cut by 5 bases and J by 2 bases, with 7 bases left in between. CDR1 SGHAT and CDR2 FQNNGV come from the germline V gene. The CDR3 sequence is 12 residues long. This CDR3 reads CASSPGTYEQYF. For the CDR3, the DNA is TGTGCCAGCAGCCCCGGCACCTACGAGCAGTACTTC.

The chain is built from TRBV25-1 and TRBJ2-2; the match to TRBD1 covers 9 bases. Trimming removed 3 bases from V and 3 bases from J; junction bases left unmatched: 11. The germline V gene encodes CDR1 MGHDK and CDR2 SYGVNS. The CDR3 contains 18 residues. CDR3 sequence (DNA): TGTGCCAGCAGTGACCGGGACAGGGCCCCCCGGGACACCGGGGAGCTGTTTTTT. Translation: CASSDRDRAPRDTGELFF.

The V gene is TRBV7-8, the J gene TRBJ1-2; 8 nucleotides match TRBD1. Germline CDR1 reads SGHVS; CDR2 reads FQNEAQ. The trim removed 4 bases at V and 6 bases at J, leaving 7 bases unmatched. The CDR3 covers 14 residues. The CDR3 reads CASSSTGQVDGYTF. The CDR3 nucleotides read TGTGCCAGCAGCTCCACGGGACAGGTTGATGGCTACACCTTC.

This rearrangement joins TRBV25-1 to TRBJ2-1; TRBD1 might be the D (5 bases). Trimming cost V 5 bases and J 4 bases, with 15 bases left between them. The CDR3 has 15 amino acids. Germline values: CDR1 MGHDK, CDR2 SYGVNS. The CDR3, as DNA: TGTGCCAGCAGTCCTCAGGGTCCCCGATACAATGAGCAGTTCTTC. Residues: CASSPQGPRYNEQFF.

The chain carries TRBV7-9 and TRBJ2-1, with a weak D call TRBD1 (5 bases). CDR3 length equals 13 residues. Germline CDR1 and CDR2: SEHNR and FQNEAQ (reference sequence). Trimming stripped 3 bases from V and 6 bases from J, with 9 bases between. CDR3 loop: CASSFFQGNEQFF. The DNA for the CDR3 is TGTGCCAGCAGCTTTTTCCAGGGCAATGAGCAGTTCTTC.

J is TRBJ2-7 and V is TRBV27; 8 bases map to TRBD2. The CDR3 extends over 15 amino acids. Germline V CDR1 and CDR2: MNHEY, SMNVEV (reference sequence). V dropped 2 bases and J dropped 4; count of bases not matched to a gene: 7. The CDR3 bases are TGTGCCAGCAGTTTAAAGGGACTAGGCTGGTACGAGCAGTACTTC. Its translation: CASSLKGLGWYEQYF.

The chain links TRBV2 to TRBJ2-7; TRBD1 agrees at 7 bases. The CDR3 totals 14 residues. V lost 7 bases and J lost 2; bases outside the gene matches: 8. Germline CDR1 SNHLY, CDR2 FYNNEI. In DNA, the CDR3 is TGTGCCAGCACCCCAAGGGGACAGACCTACGAGCAGTACTTC. Protein: CASTPRGQTYEQYF.

The chain carries TRBV5-1 and TRBJ2-1; TRBD2 matches 7 bases. CDR3 length: 14 residues. In germline, CDR1 is SGHRS, CDR2 YFSETQ. Trimming cost V 5 bases and J 3 bases; bases outside gene matches: 5. CDR3: CASSSASGYNEQFF. CDR3 DNA: TGCGCCAGCAGTTCGGCTAGCGGCTACAATGAGCAGTTCTTC.

The chain has TRBV9 and TRBJ2-1, with D perhaps TRBD2 (6 bases). The CDR3 totals 13 residues. Trimming cost V 7 bases and J 3 bases, with 11 bases left between them. Germline assignment: CDR1 SGDLS and CDR2 YYNGEE. The CDR3, as DNA: TGTGCCAGCGCCCGGGGAGGCTACAATGAGCAGTTCTTC. It yields the protein CASARGGYNEQFF.

The CDR3 sequence: CASSDGTAYEQYF. The DNA for the CDR3 is TGTGCCAGCAGCGACGGGACAGCCTACGAGCAGTACTTC. The chain recombines TRBV6-1 with TRBJ2-7; 7 bases map to TRBD1. Trimming at V came to 6 bases and at J to 2 bases, leaving 4 bases not matched to a gene. In germline, CDR1 is MNHNS, CDR2 SASEGT. This CDR3 has 13 amino acids.

The V gene is TRBV19, the J gene TRBJ1-2; 7 bases map to TRBD1. CDR1 and CDR2 (germline): LNHDA, SQIVND (reference sequence). The CDR3 loop spans 15 amino acids. The junction had 12 bases not matched to a gene; V was cut back by 5 bases and J by 6 bases. CDR3 in amino acids: CASSPSGTELHGYTF. For the CDR3, the DNA is TGTGCCAGTAGTCCGAGCGGGACAGAACTCCATGGCTACACCTTC.

The chain uses TRBV19 and TRBJ2-7, with 8 nucleotides matching TRBD1. The CDR3 has 13 amino acids. Germline V gene sequence: CDR1 LNHDA, CDR2 SQIVND (reference sequence). J was trimmed by 0 bases and V by 10 bases; bases with no gene match: 5. The CDR3 loop is CATEDRVSYEQYF. DNA for the CDR3: TGTGCCACTGAGGACAGGGTCTCCTACGAGCAGTACTTC.

This clone was seen just once. The V gene is TRBV27, the J gene TRBJ2-1; TRBD1 might be the D (6 bases). The CDR3 spans 15 residues. Trimming shortened V by 4 bases and J by 5 bases, and 15 bases separated the two germline ends. Germline values: CDR1 MNHEY, CDR2 SMNVEV (reference sequence). The CDR3 DNA reads TGTGCCAGCAGTTCCGGGACACGCCTGGACAATGAGCAGTTCTTC. This translates into CASSSGTRLDNEQFF.

The sample holds a few counts of this clone. This sequence joins TRBV28 and TRBJ1-5, with D perhaps TRBD1 (5 bases). V lost 7 bases and J lost 7, with 17 bases in between. CDR1 and CDR2 (germline): MDHEN, SYDVKM. The length of the CDR3 is 14 residues. CDR3 bases: TGTGCCAGCACTCCTCAGGGAGTGGGGCAGCCCCAGCATTTT. Encoded protein: CASTPQGVGQPQHF.

This rearrangement joins TRBV7-2 to TRBJ2-7; D not resolved. CDR1 and CDR2 from the germline V gene are SGHTA and FQGNSA. The CDR3 has 12 residues. V lost 4 bases and J 6 bases, leaving 10 bases between the germline ends. DNA for the CDR3: TGTGCCAGCAGCTCCACCCTGACCGAGCAGTACTTC. This translates into CASSSTLTEQYF.

The chain employs TRBV30 and TRBJ2-2, with a weak D call TRBD1 (6 bases). This CDR3 region has 13 residues. Between the trimmed V and J ends, which lost 3 bases and 4 bases, there was a span of 9 bases. Germline-derived CDR1 and CDR2 are GTSNPN and SVGIG (reference sequence). CDR3 nucleotides: TGTGCCTGGAGACAGGGACCCACCGGGGAGCTGTTTTTT. Protein sequence: CAWRQGPTGELFF.

This chain connects TRBV18 to TRBJ2-4; D perhaps matches TRBD2 (5 bases). The V end lost 2 bases, the J end lost 0 bases, and 26 bases lay between the germline ends. CDR1 is KGHSH and CDR2 is LQKENI in the germline V gene. The CDR3 has 21 amino acids. The DNA for the CDR3 is TGTGCCAGCTCACCAAACCGAAGGGCGGGCCCAAGTGGGCTAGCCAAAAACATTCAGTACTTC. Translated: CASSPNRRAGPSGLAKNIQYF. Full variable domain (missing parts from reference TRBV18 and TRBJ2-4): NAGVMQNPRHLVRRRGQEARLRCSPMKGHSHVYWYRQLPEEGLKFMVYLQKENIIDESGMPKERFSAEFPKEGPSILRIQQVVRGDSAAYFCASSPNRRAGPSGLAKNIQYFGAGTRLSVL.

The V and J genes are TRBV9 and TRBJ1-2; D is unclear. V was clipped by 2 bases and J by 7 bases, with 9 bases between them. The CDR3 extends over 12 amino acids. Germline V gene data show CDR1 as SGDLS and CDR2 as YYNGEE. The CDR3 DNA reads TGTGCCAGCAGCGTGCGAGGAGGTGGCTACACCTTC. It specifies CASSVRGGGYTF.